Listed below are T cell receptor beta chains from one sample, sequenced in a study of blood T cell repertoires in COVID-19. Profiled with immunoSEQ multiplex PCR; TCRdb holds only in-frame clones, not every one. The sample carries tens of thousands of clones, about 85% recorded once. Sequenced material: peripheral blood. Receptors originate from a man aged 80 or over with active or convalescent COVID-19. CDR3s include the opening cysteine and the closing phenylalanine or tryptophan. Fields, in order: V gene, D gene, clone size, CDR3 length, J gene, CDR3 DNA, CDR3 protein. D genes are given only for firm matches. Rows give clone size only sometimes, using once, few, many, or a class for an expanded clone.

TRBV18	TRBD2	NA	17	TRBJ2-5	TGTGCCAGCTCACCGCGGACTAGCGGGGCCAACCGGGAGACCCAGTACTTC	CASSPRTSGANRETQYF
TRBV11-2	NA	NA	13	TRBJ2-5	TGTGCCAGCAGCTTAGGACCCAACCCGAGGCAGTACTTC	CASSLGPNPRQYF
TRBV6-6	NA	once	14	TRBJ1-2	TGTGCCAGCAGTTACTCGCGGGAGACGGGAGGCTACACCTTC	CASSYSRETGGYTF
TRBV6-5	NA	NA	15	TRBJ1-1	TGTGCCAGCGGATTTGAACAGGGCTTGAACACTGAAGCTTTCTTT	CASGFEQGLNTEAFF
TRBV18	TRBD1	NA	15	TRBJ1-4	TGTGCCAGCTCACCAAAGATACAGGGGAGCGAAAAACTGTTTTTT	CASSPKIQGSEKLFF
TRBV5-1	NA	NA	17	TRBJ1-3	TGCGCCAGCAGCTTGGCCACAACAGGGCCGGTCGGAAACACCATATATTTT	CASSLATTGPVGNTIYF
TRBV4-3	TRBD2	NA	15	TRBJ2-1	TGCGCCAGCAGCCAAGATGGGGGGGGAAAGGATGAGCAGTTCTTC	CASSQDGGGKDEQFF
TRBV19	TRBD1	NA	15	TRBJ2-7	TGTGCCAGTAGCAGTCAGACAGGGTCCACCTACGAGCAGTACTTC	CASSSQTGSTYEQYF
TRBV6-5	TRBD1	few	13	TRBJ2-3	TGTGCCAGTAAACAGGGGCCCGCAGATACGCAGTATTTT	CASKQGPADTQYF
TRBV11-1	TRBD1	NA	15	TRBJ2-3	TGTGCCAGCAGCTCACGACAGGGTGGAACAGATACGCAGTATTTT	CASSSRQGGTDTQYF
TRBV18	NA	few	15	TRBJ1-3	TGTGCCAGCTCACCGGGCGGAGGGAAAGGAAACACCATATATTTT	CASSPGGGKGNTIYF
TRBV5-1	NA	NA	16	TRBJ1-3	TGCGCCAGCAGCTTGACAGGGACCACCTCTGGAAACACCATATATTTT	CASSLTGTTSGNTIYF
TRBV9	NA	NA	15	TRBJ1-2	TGTGCCAGCAGCGTAGGGGCAGACGGCCTTTATGGCTACACCTTC	CASSVGADGLYGYTF
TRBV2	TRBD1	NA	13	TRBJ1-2	TGTGCCAGCCTCATTGGACAGGGGAGTGGCTACACCTTC	CASLIGQGSGYTF
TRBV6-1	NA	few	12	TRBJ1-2	TGTGCCAGCAGTGAAGGGGGGGTGGGCTACACCTTC	CASSEGGVGYTF
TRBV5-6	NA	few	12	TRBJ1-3	TGTGCCAGCAGCTTGGCAGGAAACACCATATATTTT	CASSLAGNTIYF
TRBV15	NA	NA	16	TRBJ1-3	TGTGCCACCACCTTTGTTGGGGCGATCTCTGGAAACACCATATATTTT	CATTFVGAISGNTIYF
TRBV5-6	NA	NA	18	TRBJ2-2	TGTGCCAGCAGCTTGTCAATGGGCCCAAGGAAAATAGCCGGGGAGCTGTTTTTT	CASSLSMGPRKIAGELFF
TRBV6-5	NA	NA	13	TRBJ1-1	TGTGCCAGCAGTTACACCCCCGGGGGAATGGCTTTCTTT	CASSYTPGGMAFF
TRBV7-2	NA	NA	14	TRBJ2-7	TGTGCCAGCAGCTTACTGAGAAGCTCCTACGAGCAGTACTTC	CASSLLRSSYEQYF
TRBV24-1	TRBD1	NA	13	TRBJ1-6	TGTGCCACCCCCGGACAGGGAGGTTCACCCCTCCACTTT	CATPGQGGSPLHF
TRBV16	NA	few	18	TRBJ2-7	TGTGCCAGCAGCCAATGGGGCCCTGACAGTACGAGGTCCTACGAGCAGTACTTC	CASSQWGPDSTRSYEQYF
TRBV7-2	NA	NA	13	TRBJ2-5	TGTGCCAGCAGCTCGCAGGGGATCGGAACCCAGTACTTC	CASSSQGIGTQYF
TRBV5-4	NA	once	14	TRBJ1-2	TGTGCCAGCAGCCTAAATAGGGGAAGATATGGCTACACCTTC	CASSLNRGRYGYTF
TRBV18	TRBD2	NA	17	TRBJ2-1	TGTGCCAGCTCACCACCCTCCGGGGGGGCCTCCTACAATGAGCAGTTCTTC	CASSPPSGGASYNEQFF
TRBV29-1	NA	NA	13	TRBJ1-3	TGCAGCGTTGGAGAAGCCTCTGGAAACACCATATATTTT	CSVGEASGNTIYF
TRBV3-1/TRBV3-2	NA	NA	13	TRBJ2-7	TGTGCCAGCAGCCAGAACGAGGGGGGGGAGCAGTACTTC	CASSQNEGGEQYF
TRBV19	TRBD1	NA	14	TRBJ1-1	TGTGCCAGTAGTGGGACAGGGGGCAACACTGAAGCTTTCTTT	CASSGTGGNTEAFF
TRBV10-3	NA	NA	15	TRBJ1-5	TGTGCCGCCTGCCCTGAGGGAGGGAGCAATCAGCCCCAGCATTTT	CAACPEGGSNQPQHF
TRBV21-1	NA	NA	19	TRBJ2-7	TGTGCCAGCAGAATAAAACCAGGCGGGGGGGCTTTTAGCTCCTACGAGCAGTACTTC	CASRIKPGGGAFSSYEQYF
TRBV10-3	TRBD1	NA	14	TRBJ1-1	TGTGCCATCGGCGGACAGGGGACGGACACTGAAGCTTTCTTT	CAIGGQGTDTEAFF
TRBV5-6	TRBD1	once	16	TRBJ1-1	TGTGCCAGCAGCCGGAGGACAGGGGGCGCGGACACTGAAGCTTTCTTT	CASSRRTGGADTEAFF
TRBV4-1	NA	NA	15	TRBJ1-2	TGCGCCAGCAGCCAAGGGATAGGGGGAAGCTATGGCTACACCTTC	CASSQGIGGSYGYTF
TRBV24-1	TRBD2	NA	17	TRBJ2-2	TGTGCCACCAGTGATCCGGGACTAGCGGGGGAGTCCGGGGAGCTGTTTTTT	CATSDPGLAGESGELFF
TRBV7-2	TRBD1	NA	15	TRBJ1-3	TGTGCCAGCAGCTTAGGACAGGGGGGAGGAAACACCATATATTTT	CASSLGQGGGNTIYF
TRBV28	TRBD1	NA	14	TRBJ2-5	TGTGCCAGCAGCCTGGGACAGCAGAGAGAACCCCAGTACTTC	CASSLGQQREPQYF
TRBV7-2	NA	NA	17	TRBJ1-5	TGTGCCAGCAGCTTAGGGGTTCGTGGGGCACTCAATCAGCCCCAGCATTTT	CASSLGVRGALNQPQHF
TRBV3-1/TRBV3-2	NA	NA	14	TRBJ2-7	TGTGCCAGCAGCCAAGCGGGGGTGATGAACGAGCAGTACTTC	CASSQAGVMNEQYF
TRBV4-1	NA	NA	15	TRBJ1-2	TGCGCCAGCAGCCAGGGGAGGGGGTTGCACTATGGCTACACCTTC	CASSQGRGLHYGYTF